This T cell receptor (beta chain) was profiled in a study of graft-versus-host responses after intestinal transplantation. Study-wide background: Recipients were given multivisceral, liver-intestinal, or isolated intestinal transplants. Induction using anti-thymocyte globulin, followed by tacrolimus and steroids for 2 to 4 years, was given to all recipients.

Using immunoSEQ multiplex PCR, the repertoire was profiled, and TCRdb retains in-frame clones only, with some absent. The sample lists approximately 46,000 clones; approximately 84% were seen once. Note on this clone: As yet, its antigen is unknown.

The material sequenced was unstimulated CD4+ T cells sorted from spleen or lymph node cells, taken before transplant. This clonotype was sampled from a human donor who was the organ donor for an intestinal transplant.

CDR3: CAWSLQGSMNTEAFF. CDR3 sequence (DNA): TGTGCCTGGAGTCTCCAGGGGAGTATGAACACTGAAGCTTTCTTT. The chain couples TRBV30 to TRBJ1-1; tentatively, D is TRBD1 (6 bases). Trimming took off 2 bases at V and 0 bases at J, with 13 bases between the two ends. The V gene's germline CDR1 is GTSNPN and CDR2 SVGIG (reference sequence). This CDR3 has 15 residues.